This TCR beta chain originates from a study of blood T cell repertoires in COVID-19 (dated by TCRdb to 2018 to 2021). Context from the whole study: Samples covering the acute and convalescent phases of COVID-19 were provided by collaborators in the United States, Italy and Spain. The material from the prospective study consisted of cDNA or gDNA derived from T cells, B-cell-depleted T cells, or PBMCs. The dataset comprised deeply sampled blood TCRbeta repertoires from subjects exposed to, actively infected with, or recovered from COVID-19. A freely available public database, intended as a resource for researchers studying the immune response to SARS-CoV-2, is where the repertoires were released. The samples were drawn from the first 160 participants of the ongoing ImmuneRACE study and from over 950 subjects provided by 6 global collaborators. Sample metadata almost always included a de-identified subject ID, COVID-19 status, age in years and sex. Where HLA class I and class II types were available, the types were taken from metadata supplied by the sample provider, not from assay-based typing. The full study reports these points: Clinical and demographic metadata were provided uncurated, with the amount varying by source and participant.

TCRbeta CDR3 regions were amplified from genomic DNA using the immunoSEQ Assay, a bias-controlled multiplex PCR. The source study handled its data this way. The number of nucleated cells in each sample was estimated by amplification of reference gene primers within the assay. To quantify the absolute abundance of each unique TCRbeta CDR3 rearrangement, sequence reads were collapsed and filtered. For each sample, productive Simpson clonality was calculated as the square root of Simpson's diversity index across productive rearrangements. TCRdb's version of the immuneACCESS table is confined to in-frame rearrangements and falls short of the full clone set. An unresolved V gene accounts for under half of the shortfall where checked; the remainder is of unknown origin. From that table come the V and J calls and clone size; the DNA was used to work out D and trimming. The sample includes approximately 140,000 clones, with about 83% observed a single time. The ten largest clonotypes hold 9.5% to 10% of the sample.

Each collaborating institution followed its own protocols to collect whole blood in K2EDTA tubes. For TCRbeta analysis, collaborators shipped samples as frozen whole blood, isolated PBMCs, or DNA extracted from either of those sample types. The CDR3 has 14 amino acids, counting the end cysteine and phenylalanine. Only the CDR3 DNA stays, 42 bases, in frame from base 1. The germline V gene (reference sequence) sets CDR1 to SSHAT and CDR2 to FNYEAQ. Worth noting for this clone: Its antigen is not yet known. A read error may account for a junction end that differs from germline.

The sample was peripheral blood. The TCR was taken from a man in his forties with active or convalescent COVID-19. This receptor chain uses TRBV7-7 and TRBJ2-7; 10 bases in the junction line up with TRBD1. The CDR3 has the sequence CASSPRTGGYEQYF. The DNA sequence is as follows: TGTGCTAGCAGCCCCCGGACAGGGGGCTACGAGCAGTACTTC. With all but the CDR3 taken from the reference TRBV7-7 and TRBJ2-7 genes, the full variable domain is: GAGVSQSPRYKVTKRGQDVTLRCDPISSHATLYWYQQALGQGPEFLTYFNYEAQPDKSGLPSDRFSAERPEGSISTLTIQRTEQRDSAMYRCASSPRTGGYEQYFGPGTRLTVT.